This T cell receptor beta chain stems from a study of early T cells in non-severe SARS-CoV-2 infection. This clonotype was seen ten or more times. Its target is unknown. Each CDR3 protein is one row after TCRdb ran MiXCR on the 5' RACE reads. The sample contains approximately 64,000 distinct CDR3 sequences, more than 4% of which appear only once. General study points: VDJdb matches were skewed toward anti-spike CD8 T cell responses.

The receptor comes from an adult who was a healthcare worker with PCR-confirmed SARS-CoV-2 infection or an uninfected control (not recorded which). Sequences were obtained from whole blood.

CDR3 loop: CASSPRTGGYEQYF. The CDR3 DNA follows: TGTGCCAGCAGCCCGCGGACAGGGGGCTACGAGCAGTACTTC. V usage is TRBV5-4 and J usage is TRBJ2-7, with 10 bases identical to TRBD1. This CDR3 has 14 residues. CDR1 is SGHNT and CDR2 is YYREEE in the germline V gene (reference sequence). The V segment lost 4 bases and the J segment 3 bases; nucleotides outside the gene matches: 4. Using reference TRBV5-4 and TRBJ2-7 for the parts outside the CDR3, the full variable domain is ETGVTQSPTHLIKTRGQQVTLRCSSQSGHNTVSWYQQALGQGPQFIFQYYREEENGRGNFPPRFSGLQFPNYSSELNVNALELDDSALYLCASSPRTGGYEQYFGPGTRLTVT.